One and the same sample provided the 2 T cell receptor beta chains below, sequenced in a study of T-cell reconstitution after alpha-beta-depleted transplantation in children. As it was prepared, the TCRbeta library received unique molecular identifiers. TCRdb ran MiXCR on the PCR reads and lists one entry per CDR3 protein. The profile shows about 270,000 distinct CDR3 sequences, 9.5% to 10% of them singletons. Source: PBMCs from the stem cell graft donor, taken from the stem cell graft. These receptors all come from a human donor who donated a stem cell graft to a child with SCID.

This clonotype was seen a handful of times. The gene calls are TRBV20-1 and TRBJ2-4; D perhaps matches TRBD1 (6 bases). Germline CDR1 and CDR2: DFQATT and SNEGSKA (reference sequence). With 3 bases removed from V and 5 bases from J, the gap between germline ends came to 11 bases. This CDR3 contains 13 residues. The CDR3 DNA reads as TGCAGTGCTAGGGGGGACACAGAAAACATTCAGTACTTC. The encoded protein is CSARGDTENIQYF.

The chain recombines TRBV5-6 with TRBJ1-1, with D perhaps TRBD1 (6 bases). Germline lookup yields CDR1 SGHDT and CDR2 YYEEEE. Trimming stripped 5 bases from V and 1 base from J, with 21 bases between. This CDR3 has 17 residues. The CDR3 nucleotides read TGTGCCAGCAGAGGGGGTAAAGGTCCTCTGACGAACACTGAAGCTTTCTTT. As protein: CASRGGKGPLTNTEAFF.